This TCR beta chain was recovered during a study of HIV-infected patients and healthy controls. Reverse transcription used about 500 ng RNA and constant-region primers for alpha and beta. Separate chain-specific third strand synthesis with multiplexing indices produced the alpha and beta libraries. Each cDNA molecule was barcoded, and a single primer pair amplified each chain. A 12-nucleotide barcode per molecule came from two concatenated random hexamers added pre-amplification. TCRdb re-derived calls from the 5' RACE reads in MiXCR, one entry per CDR3 protein. Altogether approximately 7,000 distinct CDR3 sequences are present, around 7% being singletons, with the ten largest covering 16%. This clonotype has at least ten counts. Antiretroviral therapy had run roughly three months, about 14 weeks, before follow-up blood collection. No cell fractionation was done, so the repertoire covers all unsorted peripheral blood T cells. RNA came from roughly 2.5 ml of peripheral blood.

This receptor was taken from an adult with HIV infection. This specimen consisted of blood, obtained during antiretroviral therapy.

This chain's CDR3 is CASSEYLAGAPNEQFF. In DNA, the CDR3 is TGTGCCAGCAGTGAGTACTTAGCGGGAGCCCCCAATGAGCAGTTCTTC. V gene TRBV12-3 or TRBV12-4 combines with J gene TRBJ2-1; 9 bases fit TRBD2. J was trimmed by 6 bases and V by 5 bases; bases with no gene match: 11. The CDR3 has 16 amino acids.